The clone carrying this TCR beta chain was found many times. This specimen belongs to a study of T cells in Graves' hyperthyroidism and ophthalmopathy. Using RNA transcripts as the source, TCR beta CDR3 regions were amplified. TCR CDR3 underwent first-round RT-PCR with the HTBI primer set. TCRdb independently ran MiXCR on the multiplex PCR reads; one entry per CDR3 protein. The sample shows hundreds of thousands of distinct CDR3 sequences, roughly 14% of them seen only once. The specimen was blood. The clonotype originates from a woman aged 40 to 50 with Graves' ophthalmopathy.

The DNA of the CDR3 is TGTGCCACCAGCAGGACTAGCGGGTTCTACGAGCAGTACTTC. Protein sequence: CATSRTSGFYEQYF. This rearrangement joins TRBV15 to TRBJ2-7, with 10 positions matching TRBD2. V lost 3 bases and J lost 3; bases outside the gene matches: 2. The CDR3 spans 14 residues. CDR1 and CDR2 (germline): LNHNV, YYDKDF (reference sequence). Supplemented by reference TRBV15 and TRBJ2-7, the full variable domain reads DAMVIQNPRYQVTQFGKPVTLSCSQTLNHNVMYWYQQKSSQAPKLLFHYYDKDFNNEADTPDNFQSRRPNTSFCFLDIRSPGLGDTAMYLCATSRTSGFYEQYFGPGTRLTVT.